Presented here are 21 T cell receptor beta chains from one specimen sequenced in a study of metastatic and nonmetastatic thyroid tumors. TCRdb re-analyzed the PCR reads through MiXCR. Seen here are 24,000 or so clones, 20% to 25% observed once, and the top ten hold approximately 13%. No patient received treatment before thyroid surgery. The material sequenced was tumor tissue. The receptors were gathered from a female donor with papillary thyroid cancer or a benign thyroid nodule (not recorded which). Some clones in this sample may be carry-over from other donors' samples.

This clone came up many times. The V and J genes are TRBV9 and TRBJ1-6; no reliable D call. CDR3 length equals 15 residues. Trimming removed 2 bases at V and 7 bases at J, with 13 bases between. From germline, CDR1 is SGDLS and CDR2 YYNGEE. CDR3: CASSVEPGGNSPLHF. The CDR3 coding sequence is TGTGCCAGCAGCGTTGAGCCCGGAGGAAATTCACCCCTCCACTTT.

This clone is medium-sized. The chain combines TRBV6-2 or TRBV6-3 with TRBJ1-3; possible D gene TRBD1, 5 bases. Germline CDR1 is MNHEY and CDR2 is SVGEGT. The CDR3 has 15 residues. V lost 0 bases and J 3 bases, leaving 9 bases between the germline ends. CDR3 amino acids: CASSYSTDIGNTIYF. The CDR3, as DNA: TGTGCCAGCAGTTACTCGACGGACATTGGAAACACCATATATTTT.

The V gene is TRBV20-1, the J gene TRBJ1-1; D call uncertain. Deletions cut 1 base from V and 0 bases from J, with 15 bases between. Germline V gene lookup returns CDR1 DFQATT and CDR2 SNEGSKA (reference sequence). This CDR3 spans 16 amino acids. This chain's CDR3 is CSARARGQVLNTEAFF. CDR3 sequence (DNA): TGCAGTGCTAGAGCCCGAGGTCAGGTCTTGAACACTGAAGCTTTCTTT.

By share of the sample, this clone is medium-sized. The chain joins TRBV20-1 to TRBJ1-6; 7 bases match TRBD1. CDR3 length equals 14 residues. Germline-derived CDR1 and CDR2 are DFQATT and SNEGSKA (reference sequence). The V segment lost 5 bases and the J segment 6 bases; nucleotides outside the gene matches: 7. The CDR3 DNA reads TGCAGTGCTTCCCGACAGGGAAGTAATTCACCCCTCCACTTT. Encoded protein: CSASRQGSNSPLHF.

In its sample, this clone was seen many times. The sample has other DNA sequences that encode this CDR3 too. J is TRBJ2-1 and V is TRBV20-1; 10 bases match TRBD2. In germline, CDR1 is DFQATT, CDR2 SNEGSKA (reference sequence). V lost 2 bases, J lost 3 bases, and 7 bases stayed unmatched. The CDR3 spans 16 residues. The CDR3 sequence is CSARSGTSGIYNEQFF. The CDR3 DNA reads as TGCAGTGCTAGAAGTGGCACTAGCGGGATCTACAATGAGCAGTTCTTC.

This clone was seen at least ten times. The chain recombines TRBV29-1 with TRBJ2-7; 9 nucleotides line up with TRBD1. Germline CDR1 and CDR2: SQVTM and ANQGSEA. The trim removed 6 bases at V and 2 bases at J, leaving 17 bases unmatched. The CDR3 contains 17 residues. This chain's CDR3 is CSVLMRGTGKGPYEQYF. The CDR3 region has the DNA TGCAGCGTCTTAATGCGCGGGACAGGGAAGGGCCCCTACGAGCAGTACTTC.

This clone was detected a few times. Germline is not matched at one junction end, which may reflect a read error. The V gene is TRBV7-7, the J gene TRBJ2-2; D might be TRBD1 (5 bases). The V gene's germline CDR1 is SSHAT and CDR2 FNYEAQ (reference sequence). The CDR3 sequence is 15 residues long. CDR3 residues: CASSLGLGDTGELFF. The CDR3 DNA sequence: TGTGCTAGCAGCTTAGGATTAGGGGACACCGGGGAGCTGTTTTTT.

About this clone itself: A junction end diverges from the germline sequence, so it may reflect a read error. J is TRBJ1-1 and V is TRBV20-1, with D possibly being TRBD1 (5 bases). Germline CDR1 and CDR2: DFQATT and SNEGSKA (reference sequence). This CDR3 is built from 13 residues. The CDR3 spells CSAADSVNTEAFF. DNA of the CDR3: TGTAGTGCTGCCGACAGTGTTAACACTGAAGCTTTCTTT.

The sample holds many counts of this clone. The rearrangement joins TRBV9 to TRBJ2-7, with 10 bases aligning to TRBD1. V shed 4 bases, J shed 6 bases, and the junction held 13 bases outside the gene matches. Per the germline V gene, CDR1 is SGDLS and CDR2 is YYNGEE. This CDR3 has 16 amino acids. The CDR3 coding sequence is TGTGCCAGCAGCCCCCACCCTTTAGGACAGGGGGGCGAGCAGTACTTC. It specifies CASSPHPLGQGGEQYF. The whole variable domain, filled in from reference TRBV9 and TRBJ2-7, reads DSGVTQTPKHLITATGQRVTLRCSPRSGDLSVYWYQQSLDQGLQFLIQYYNGEERAKGNILERFSAQQFPDLHSELNLSSLELGDSALYFCASSPHPLGQGGEQYFGPGTRLTVT.

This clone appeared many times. In DNA, the CDR3 is TGTGCCAGCAGCGTAGATCCCAATAATTCACCCCTCCACTTT. Its translation: CASSVDPNNSPLHF. The rearrangement links TRBV9 to TRBJ1-6; D is ambiguous. V lost 0 bases and J 5 bases, leaving 6 bases between the germline ends. Germline V gene lookup returns CDR1 SGDLS and CDR2 YYNGEE. This CDR3 comprises 14 residues.

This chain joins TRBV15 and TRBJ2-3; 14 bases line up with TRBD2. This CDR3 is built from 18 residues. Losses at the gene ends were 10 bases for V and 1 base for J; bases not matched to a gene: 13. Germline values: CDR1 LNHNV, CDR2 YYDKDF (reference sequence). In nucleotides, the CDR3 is TGTGCCAGCAGAGACGGGACTAGCGGGAGCCCCGGCACAGATACGCAGTATTTT. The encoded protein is CASRDGTSGSPGTDTQYF.

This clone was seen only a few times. CDR3 sequence reads: CATIRRGWNYGYTF. In DNA form, the CDR3 reads TGTGCCACAATCCGGAGGGGATGGAACTATGGCTACACCTTC. The rearrangement uses TRBV6-1 and TRBJ1-2, with a weak D call TRBD1 (5 bases). This CDR3 contains 14 residues. Germline V gene data show CDR1 as MNHNS and CDR2 as SASEGT. The germline V and J ends were trimmed by 10 bases and 2 bases, with 17 bases remaining between them.

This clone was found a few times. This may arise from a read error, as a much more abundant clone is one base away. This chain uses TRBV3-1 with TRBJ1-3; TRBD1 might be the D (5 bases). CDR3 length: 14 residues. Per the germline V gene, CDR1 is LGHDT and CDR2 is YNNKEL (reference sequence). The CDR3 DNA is TGTGCCAGCAGCCCGGACATCTCTGGAAACATCATATATTTT. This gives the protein CASSPDISGNIIYF. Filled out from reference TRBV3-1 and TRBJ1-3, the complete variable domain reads DTAVSQTPKYLVTQMGNDKSIKCEQNLGHDTMYWYKQDSKKFLKIMFSYNNKELIINETVPNRFSPKSPDKAHLNLHINSLELGDSAVYFCASSPDISGNIIYFGEGSWLTVV.

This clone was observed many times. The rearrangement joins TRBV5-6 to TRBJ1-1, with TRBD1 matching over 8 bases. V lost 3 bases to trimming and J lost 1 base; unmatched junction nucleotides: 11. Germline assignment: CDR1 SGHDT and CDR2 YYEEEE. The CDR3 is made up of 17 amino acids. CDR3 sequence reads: CASSWGGQGAGNTEAFF. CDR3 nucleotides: TGTGCCAGCAGCTGGGGAGGGCAGGGGGCAGGGAACACTGAAGCTTTCTTT.

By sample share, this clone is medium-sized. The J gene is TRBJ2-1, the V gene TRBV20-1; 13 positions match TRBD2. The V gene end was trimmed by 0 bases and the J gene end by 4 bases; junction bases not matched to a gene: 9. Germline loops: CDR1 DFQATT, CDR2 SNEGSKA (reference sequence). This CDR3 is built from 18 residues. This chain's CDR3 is CSARDYRTSGSEYNEQFF. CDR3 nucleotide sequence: TGCAGTGCTAGAGATTACCGGACTAGCGGGAGTGAATACAATGAGCAGTTCTTC.

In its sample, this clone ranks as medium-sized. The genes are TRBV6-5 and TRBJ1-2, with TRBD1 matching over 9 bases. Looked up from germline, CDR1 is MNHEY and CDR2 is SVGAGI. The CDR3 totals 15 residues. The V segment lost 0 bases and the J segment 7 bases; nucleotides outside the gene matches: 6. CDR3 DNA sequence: TGTGCCAGCAGTTACTCAAATTTACAGGGGGCTGGCTACACCTTC. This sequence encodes CASSYSNLQGAGYTF.

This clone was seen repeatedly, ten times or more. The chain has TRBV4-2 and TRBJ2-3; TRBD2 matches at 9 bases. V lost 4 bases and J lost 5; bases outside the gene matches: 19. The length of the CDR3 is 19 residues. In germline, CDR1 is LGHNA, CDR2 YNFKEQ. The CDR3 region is CASSPLLGAGGGDGDTQYF. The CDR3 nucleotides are TGTGCCAGCAGCCCCCTTTTAGGAGCGGGAGGTGGGGATGGAGATACGCAGTATTTT.

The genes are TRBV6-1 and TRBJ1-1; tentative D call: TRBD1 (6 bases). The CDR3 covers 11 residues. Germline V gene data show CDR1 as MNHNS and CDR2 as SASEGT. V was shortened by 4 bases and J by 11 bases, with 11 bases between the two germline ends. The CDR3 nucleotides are TGTGCCAGCAGTGCAGGGGCGCAGGCTTTCTTT. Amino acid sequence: CASSAGAQAFF.

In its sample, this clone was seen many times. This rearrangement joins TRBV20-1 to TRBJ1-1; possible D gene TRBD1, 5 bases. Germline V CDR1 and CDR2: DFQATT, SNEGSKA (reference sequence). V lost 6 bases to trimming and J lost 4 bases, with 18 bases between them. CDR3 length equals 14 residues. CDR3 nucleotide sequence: TGCAGTGCCAGACAAGGGGCGTCGGGCACTGAAGCTTTCTTT. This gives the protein CSARQGASGTEAFF.

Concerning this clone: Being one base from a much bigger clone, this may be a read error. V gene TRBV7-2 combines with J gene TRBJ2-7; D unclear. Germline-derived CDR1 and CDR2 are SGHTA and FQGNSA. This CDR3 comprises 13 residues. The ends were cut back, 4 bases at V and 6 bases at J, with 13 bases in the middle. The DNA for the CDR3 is TGTACCAGCAGCTATAATAAACTGGGCGAGCAGTACTTC. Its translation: CTSSYNKLGEQYF.

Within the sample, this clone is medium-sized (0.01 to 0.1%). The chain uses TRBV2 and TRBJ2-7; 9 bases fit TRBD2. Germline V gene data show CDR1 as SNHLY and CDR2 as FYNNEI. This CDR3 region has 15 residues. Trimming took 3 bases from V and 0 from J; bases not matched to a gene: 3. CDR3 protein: CASSDPSGVSYEQYF. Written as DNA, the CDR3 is TGTGCCAGCAGTGATCCTAGCGGGGTCTCCTACGAGCAGTACTTC.